This T cell receptor (beta chain) was recovered during a study of shared clonotypes between healthy human individuals. The CDR3 is 13 residues long. Looked up from germline, CDR1 is SGHRS and CDR2 is YFSETQ. V was shortened by 5 bases and J by 4 bases, with 10 bases between the two germline ends. Replicate sorted-subset PCRs were loaded with about 0.2 ug DNA, 30,000 or so T cell genomes. Authors' data handling: Quality scores were absent from the junction-only immunoSEQ sequences, so filtering differed. Profiled with immunoSEQ multiplex PCR; TCRdb holds only in-frame clones, not every one. V and J calls and clone size come straight from that table; D and trimming were deduced from the DNA. The repertoire includes 1.5 million to 1.9 million clones, around 98% of them detected once, and roughly 0.45% sits in the top ten.

The receptor was isolated from a young man in good health. This chain connects TRBV5-1 to TRBJ1-5; D remains ambiguous. Sequencing used naive CD4+ T cells sorted from blood. Subset of the sample: CD45RA+ positively selected. The CDR3 region has the DNA TGCGCCAGCAGTTTGAGGTGGAATCAGCCCCAGCATTTT. The encoded protein is CASSLRWNQPQHF.